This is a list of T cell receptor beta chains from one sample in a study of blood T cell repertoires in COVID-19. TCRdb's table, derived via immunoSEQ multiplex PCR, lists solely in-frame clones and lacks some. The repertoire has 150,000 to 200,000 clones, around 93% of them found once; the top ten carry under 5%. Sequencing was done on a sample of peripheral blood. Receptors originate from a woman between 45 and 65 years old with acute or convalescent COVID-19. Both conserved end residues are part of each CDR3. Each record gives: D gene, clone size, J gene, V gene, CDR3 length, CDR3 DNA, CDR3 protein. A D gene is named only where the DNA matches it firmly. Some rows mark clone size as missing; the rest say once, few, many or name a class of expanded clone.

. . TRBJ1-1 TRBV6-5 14 TGTGCCAGCAGATGGACAGACAAAAACACTGAAGCTTTCTTT CASRWTDKNTEAFF
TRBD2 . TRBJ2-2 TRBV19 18 TGTGCCAGTAGTACCCCCACTAGCGGGGGGGTCTATTCGGGGGAGCTGTTTTTT CASSTPTSGGVYSGELFF
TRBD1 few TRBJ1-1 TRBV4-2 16 TGTGCCAGCAGCCAAGAATTTTCAGGGGGAAACACTGAAGCTTTCTTT CASSQEFSGGNTEAFF
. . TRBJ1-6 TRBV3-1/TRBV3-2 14 TGTGCCAGCAGCCAAGCGCACCAGGGATCACCCCTCCACTTT CASSQAHQGSPLHF
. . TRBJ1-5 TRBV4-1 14 TGCGCCAGCAGCCAGGGAGGTAGCAATCAGCCCCAGCATTTT CASSQGGSNQPQHF
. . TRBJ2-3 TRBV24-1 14 TGTGCCACCAGTGAAGGCCCGGGGGTAGATACGCAGTATTTT CATSEGPGVDTQYF
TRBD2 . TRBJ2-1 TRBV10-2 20 TGCGCCAGCAGTGAGCCAATCCCCCTCCGGGGGGGGCAGCCCTACAATGAGCAGTTCTTC CASSEPIPLRGGQPYNEQFF
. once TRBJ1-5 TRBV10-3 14 TGTGCCATCGGCGGGCAGTATAGCAATCAGCCCCAGCATTTT CAIGGQYSNQPQHF
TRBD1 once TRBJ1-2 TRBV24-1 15 TGTGCCACCAGTGATTTCGGGACAGGAGCTTCTGGCTACACCTTC CATSDFGTGASGYTF
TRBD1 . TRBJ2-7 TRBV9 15 TGTGCCAGCAGCGAACAGGGGGCGTCTGGCTACGAGCAGTACTTC CASSEQGASGYEQYF
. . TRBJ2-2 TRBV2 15 TGTGCCAGCAGTGAACAGGGAAATAAGGGGGGGGAGCTGTTTTTT CASSEQGNKGGELFF
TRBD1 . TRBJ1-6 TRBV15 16 TGTGCCACCAGCAGAGGCGGGACAGGTCATAATTCACCCCTCCACTTT CATSRGGTGHNSPLHF
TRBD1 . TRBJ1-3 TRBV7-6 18 TGTGCCAGCAGCTTACGCCCGGACAGGGGAACGATAAAACAGTCCATATATTTT CASSLRPDRGTIKQSIYF
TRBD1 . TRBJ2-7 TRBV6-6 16 TGTGCCAGCAGTTACTCACCGGGACAGAACTCCTACGAGCAGTACTTC CASSYSPGQNSYEQYF
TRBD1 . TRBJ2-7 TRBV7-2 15 TGTGCCAGCAGCTTAGCGACAGGGGGCAACTACGAGCAGTACTTC CASSLATGGNYEQYF
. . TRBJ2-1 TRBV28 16 TGTGCCAGCAGTCCCCCGACAGGAAGCTCCTACAATGAGCAGTTCTTC CASSPPTGSSYNEQFF
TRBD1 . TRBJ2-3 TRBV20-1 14 TGCAGTGCTAGTGCAGGGGGCATCGGAGATACGCAGTATTTT CSASAGGIGDTQYF
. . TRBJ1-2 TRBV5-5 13 TGTGCCAGCAGCTTGGGCGCAGGCTATGGCTACACCTTC CASSLGAGYGYTF
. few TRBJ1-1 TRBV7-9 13 TGTGCCAGCAGTTGGGGCGAGAGCCATGAAGCTTTCTTT CASSWGESHEAFF
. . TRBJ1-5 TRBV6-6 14 TGTGCCAGCACCAAGGGGGACAGCAATCAGCCCCAGCATTTT CASTKGDSNQPQHF
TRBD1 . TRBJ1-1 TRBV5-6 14 TGTGCCAGCAGCGAAGGACAGGGGCCCACTGAAGCTTTCTTT CASSEGQGPTEAFF
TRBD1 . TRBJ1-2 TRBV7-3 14 TGTGCCAGCAGCCATGCAGGGGGCCATTATGGCTACACCTTC CASSHAGGHYGYTF
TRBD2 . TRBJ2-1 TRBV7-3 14 TGTGCCAGCAGCTTGGGGACTAGCGGTAATGAGCAGTTCTTC CASSLGTSGNEQFF
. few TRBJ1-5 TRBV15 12 TGTGCCACCAGACAGGCGAATCAGCCCCAGCATTTT CATRQANQPQHF
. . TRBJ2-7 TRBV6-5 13 TGTGCCAGCAGCTCCGCGGGACAGTACGAGCAGTACTTC CASSSAGQYEQYF
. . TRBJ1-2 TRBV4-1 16 TGCGCCAGCAGCCCCTTTGACGGAGGGCTTGACTATGGCTACACCTTC CASSPFDGGLDYGYTF
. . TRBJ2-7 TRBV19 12 TGTGCCAGAATCAGTAAACCCTACGAGCAGTACTTC CARISKPYEQYF
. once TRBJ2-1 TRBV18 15 TGTGCCAGCTCACCCGCGGAGTACTCCTACAATGAGCAGTTCTTC CASSPAEYSYNEQFF
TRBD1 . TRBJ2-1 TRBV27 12 TGTGCCAGCAGGACAGGGACCTATGAGCAGTTCTTC CASRTGTYEQFF
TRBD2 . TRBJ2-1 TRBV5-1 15 TGCGCCAGCAGCCCGGGGGGGCAGACTAACAATGAGCAGTTCTTC CASSPGGQTNNEQFF
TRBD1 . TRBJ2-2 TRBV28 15 TGTGCCAGCAGTGGGGACAGGGTAGGGATCGGGGAGCTGTTTTTT CASSGDRVGIGELFF
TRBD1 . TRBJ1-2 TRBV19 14 TGTGCCAGTAGTAGCACAGGGGGCGGCTATGGCTACACCTTC CASSSTGGGYGYTF
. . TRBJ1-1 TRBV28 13 TGTGCCAGCAATACGAGGATAGGCACTGAAGCTTTCTTT CASNTRIGTEAFF
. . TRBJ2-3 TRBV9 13 TGTGCCAGCAGCGTAGACAGGTGGGATACGCAGTATTTT CASSVDRWDTQYF
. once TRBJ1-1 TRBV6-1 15 TGTGCCAGCAGTGAAGGAGGTGGCGGGACGGATGAAGCTTTCTTT CASSEGGGGTDEAFF
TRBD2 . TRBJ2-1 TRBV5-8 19 TGTGCCAGCAGCTCCCTTGAAACGGGACTAGCGGGGGCGATCAATGAGCAGTTCTTC CASSSLETGLAGAINEQFF
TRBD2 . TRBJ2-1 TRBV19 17 TGTGCCAGTAGTATAGATCCGACTAGCGGGAGGACCCATGAGCAGTTCTTC CASSIDPTSGRTHEQFF
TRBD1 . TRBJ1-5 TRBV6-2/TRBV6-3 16 TGTGCCAGCAGTTATGGCGACAGGGGAAGCAATCAGCCCCAGCATTTT CASSYGDRGSNQPQHF
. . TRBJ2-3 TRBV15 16 TGTGCCACCAGTGATGGGTCCGGACTAAGCACAGATACGCAGTATTTT CATSDGSGLSTDTQYF
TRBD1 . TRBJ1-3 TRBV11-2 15 TGTGCCAGCAGCCCTAGGGGGCAATCTGGAAACACCATATATTTT CASSPRGQSGNTIYF